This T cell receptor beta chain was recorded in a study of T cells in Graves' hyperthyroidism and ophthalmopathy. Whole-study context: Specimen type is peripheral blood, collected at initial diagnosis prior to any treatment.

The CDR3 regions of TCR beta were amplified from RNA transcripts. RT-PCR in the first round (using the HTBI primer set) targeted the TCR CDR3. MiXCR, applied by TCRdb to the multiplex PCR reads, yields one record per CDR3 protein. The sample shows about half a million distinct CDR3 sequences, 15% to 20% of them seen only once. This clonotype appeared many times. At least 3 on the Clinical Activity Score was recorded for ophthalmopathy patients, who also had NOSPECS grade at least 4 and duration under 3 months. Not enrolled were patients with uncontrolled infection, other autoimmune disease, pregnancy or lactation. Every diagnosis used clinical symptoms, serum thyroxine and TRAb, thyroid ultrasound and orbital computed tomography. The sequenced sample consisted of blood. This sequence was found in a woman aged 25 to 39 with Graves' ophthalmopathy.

The chain's CDR3 is CASSLGGGVSEQYF. CDR3 in DNA: TGTGCCAGCAGCTTGGGGGGAGGGGTAAGCGAACAGTACTTC. The chain joins TRBV5-5 to TRBJ2-7; 7 bases align to TRBD2. With 0 bases clipped from V and 10 bases from J, the junction kept 10 bases outside the gene matches. The CDR3 contains 14 residues. Germline V gene lookup returns CDR1 SGHKS and CDR2 YYEKEE (reference sequence). Full variable domain (rest looked up from reference TRBV5-5 and TRBJ2-7): DAGVTQSPTHLIKTRGQQVTLRCSPISGHKSVSWYQQVLGQGPQFIFQYYEKEERGRGNFPDRFSARQFPNYSSELNVNALLLGDSALYLCASSLGGGVSEQYFGPGTRLTVT.